One T cell receptor beta chain is described in this entry. These data originate in a study of control samples from healthy donors and cancer patients. The CDR3 has 15 residues. V dropped 4 bases and J dropped 8; count of bases not matched to a gene: 6. The germline CDR1 and CDR2 sequences are KGHDR and SFDVKD. Produced via immunoSEQ multiplex PCR; TCRdb's table is partial and in-frame only. The sample has some 200,000 clones, around 94% seen once. The receptor comes from a man in his fifties in good health. The sample taken for sequencing was blood. This sequence joins TRBV24-1 and TRBJ1-4, with 10 bases that match TRBD1. CDR3 residues: CATSDSGTGDEKLFF. DNA for the CDR3: TGTGCCACCAGTGACTCCGGGACAGGGGACGAAAAACTGTTTTTT.